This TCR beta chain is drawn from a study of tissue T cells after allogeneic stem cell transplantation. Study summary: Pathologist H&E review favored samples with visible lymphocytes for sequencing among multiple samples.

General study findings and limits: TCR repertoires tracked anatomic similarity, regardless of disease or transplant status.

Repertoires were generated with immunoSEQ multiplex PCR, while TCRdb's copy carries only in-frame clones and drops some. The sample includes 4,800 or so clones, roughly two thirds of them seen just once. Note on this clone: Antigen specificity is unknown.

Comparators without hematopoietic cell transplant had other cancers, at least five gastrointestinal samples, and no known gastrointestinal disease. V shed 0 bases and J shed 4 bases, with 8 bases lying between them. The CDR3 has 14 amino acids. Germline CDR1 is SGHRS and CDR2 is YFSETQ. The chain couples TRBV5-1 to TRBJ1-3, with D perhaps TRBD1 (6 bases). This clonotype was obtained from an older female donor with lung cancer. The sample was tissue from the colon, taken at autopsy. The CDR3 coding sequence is TGCGCCAGCAGCTTGGATAGGGGGGGAAACACCATATATTTT. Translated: CASSLDRGGNTIYF.